These T cell receptor beta chains were read from a single sample in a study of PD-1 blockade in classical Hodgkin lymphoma. Repertoires were generated with immunoSEQ multiplex PCR, while TCRdb's copy carries only in-frame clones and drops some. This table has 9,000 to 13,000 clones, roughly 75% appearing once. Sequenced here: peripheral blood mononuclear cells (PBMCs), sampled at baseline. Source of these receptors: a human donor with classical Hodgkin lymphoma. Each CDR3 is given without its conserved first and last residue.

v_call | cdr3_aa
TRBV15 | ATSREGLGANVLT
TRBV4-1 | ASSQGTARGTEAF
TRBV4-1 | ASSPWGDTNTGELF
TRBV10-3 | AISGEVYSNQPQH
TRBV25-1 | ASSERGANTGELF
TRBV4-2 | ASSPDGAGEGYGYT
TRBV5-4 | ASSSDSAYEQY
TRBV7-2 | ASSLRRTEPYGYT
TRBV5-1 | ASSLGSGTAYNEQF
TRBV7-9 | ASSRSGAGYNEQF
TRBV7-2 | ASSAGGAGTDTQY
TRBV19 | ASSIAGNTGELF
TRBV7-9 | ASSALGTANQPQH
TRBV6-1 | ASRNDLYEQY
TRBV4-1 | ASSRTGGESTNEKLF
TRBV15 | ATSRGQSGTNEKLF
TRBV7-3 | ASSISGGTNEKLF
TRBV9 | ASSVDGTRANEKLF
TRBV27 | ASSFGGSNQPQH
TRBV5-1 | ASIGDSRNYGYT
TRBV5-5 | ASSLGGSYTDTQY
TRBV5-1 | ASSSPSNEQF
TRBV5-1 | ASSKLDFGYT
TRBV4-3 | ASSPQGYSLANSPLH
TRBV30 | AWSEQIFNYGYT
TRBV27 | ASSFVGGSYEQY
TRBV2 | ASSEQGRETEAF